This T cell receptor beta chain is drawn from a study of T cells after yellow fever vaccination. This clonotype was seen a few times. The target antigen is unknown. By 5'RACE template switching, TCR cDNA was produced, with a universal primer site and UMIs added in the process. TCRdb re-analysed the 5' RACE reads in MiXCR, keeping a single row per CDR3 protein. The table records a few hundred thousand distinct CDR3 sequences, around 21% of them present only once. General observations from the study: It was the secondary response that reached its peak faster, day 5 versus 15, but it was weaker.

The clonotype comes from a man between 25 and 39 years old who received the YFV17D yellow fever vaccine. Source: PBMCs, taken 15 days after the yellow fever booster vaccination.

The CDR3 is CASSWTSGYEQYF. In DNA form, the CDR3 reads TGTGCCAGTAGTTGGACTAGCGGCTACGAGCAGTACTTC. The V and J genes are TRBV19 and TRBJ2-7, with 10 bases aligning to TRBD2. This CDR3 is 13 amino acids long. The germline V gene has CDR1 LNHDA and CDR2 SQIVND (reference sequence). V shed 5 bases, J shed 3 bases, and the junction held 1 base outside the gene matches.